These 5 T cell receptor beta chains were all obtained from the same sample, sequenced in a study of blood T cell repertoires in COVID-19. Libraries were prepared by immunoSEQ multiplex PCR; TCRdb keeps only in-frame clonotypes and omits some of them. This table holds 400,000 to 500,000 clones, roughly 89% found once. Sequencing was performed on peripheral blood. The receptors shown here come from a woman younger than 45 with active or convalescent COVID-19.

The chain has TRBV5-8 and TRBJ1-4; the D is unclear. CDR3 length: 14 amino acids. Per the germline V gene, CDR1 is SGHTS and CDR2 is YDEGEE. V was pared by 2 bases and J by 5 bases, with 10 bases between. The CDR3 spells CASSFRVSNEKLFF. DNA of the CDR3: TGTGCCAGCAGCTTCCGGGTTTCGAATGAAAAACTGTTTTTT. The full variable domain, in which reference TRBV5-8 and TRBJ1-4 provide the parts outside the CDR3, is EAGVTQSPTHLIKTRGQQATLRCSPISGHTSVYWYQQALGLGLQFLLWYDEGEERNRGNFPPRFSGRQFPNYSSELNVNALELEDSALYLCASSFRVSNEKLFFGSGTQLSVL.

The genes are TRBV4-1 and TRBJ2-1; 15 bases map to TRBD2. The germline gives CDR1 MGHRA, CDR2 YSYEKL. This CDR3 has 16 residues. V shed 3 bases, J shed 7 bases, and the junction held 4 bases outside the gene matches. CDR3 coding DNA: TGCGCCAGCAGCCATGAAGGGACTAGCGGGAGGAATGAGCAGTTCTTC. Protein: CASSHEGTSGRNEQFF.

The rearrangement links TRBV27 to TRBJ2-2; D not certain. The CDR3 runs to 14 residues. Germline lookup yields CDR1 MNHEY and CDR2 SMNVEV (reference sequence). Between the trimmed V and J ends, which lost 4 bases and 6 bases, there was a span of 12 bases. The CDR3, as DNA: TGTGCCAGCAGTTATATTAGCATGGCCGGGGAGCTGTTTTTT. It specifies CASSYISMAGELFF.

The CDR3 loop reads CATSGLAGDIGKNIQYF. In nucleotides, the CDR3 is TGTGCCACCAGCGGACTAGCGGGAGACATCGGCAAAAACATTCAGTACTTC. The chain recombines TRBV15 with TRBJ2-4; 13 nucleotides align to TRBD2. This CDR3 region has 17 residues. V dropped 5 bases and J dropped 3; count of bases not matched to a gene: 7. The germline CDR1 and CDR2 sequences are LNHNV and YYDKDF (reference sequence).

This rearrangement joins TRBV6-6 to TRBJ2-5, with TRBD2 identical over 9 bases. J lost 4 bases, V lost 7 bases, and 7 bases had no gene match. The CDR3 length is 14 residues. Germline assignment: CDR1 MNHNY and CDR2 SVGAGI (reference sequence). The CDR3 reads CASTGGRAGETQYF. The CDR3 DNA is TGTGCCAGCACCGGCGGGAGGGCCGGAGAGACCCAGTACTTC.